One and the same sample provided the 16 T cell receptor beta chains below, sequenced in a study of CD8+CD57+ T cells in acquired aplastic anemia (dated by TCRdb to about 2018). Sequencing relied on an Illumina HiSeq 2000. Genomic DNA served as template for TCR beta VDJ combination and CDR3 sequence profiling. TCRdb passed the public sequencing reads through fastp at Q25 and MiXCR, retaining productive beta sequences. A single entry per CDR3 protein holds the most common genes and DNA from its merged rows. The sample has 180,000 or so distinct CDR3 sequences on record, 48% of them singletons. About 1.8% of the sample lies in the top ten. Flow cytometry had shown CD8+CD57+ cell expansion in the patients selected for sequencing. Sample: sorted CD4+, CD8+, or CD8+CD57+ T cells (not recorded which) from PBMCs. These receptors were taken from a human donor with aplastic anemia.

V is TRBV9 and J is TRBJ2-1, with D possibly being TRBD1 (6 bases). In germline, CDR1 is SGDLS, CDR2 YYNGEE. V lost 4 bases, J lost 7 bases, and 15 bases lay in between. The CDR3 spans 14 residues. In nucleotides, the CDR3 is TGTGCCAGCAGCCTCCGCACAGGGTGGAATGAGCAGTTCTTC. This gives the protein CASSLRTGWNEQFF.

The chain joins TRBV7-9 to TRBJ1-6; D might be TRBD1 (5 bases). Germline V CDR1 and CDR2: SEHNR, FQNEAQ (reference sequence). Trimming stripped 1 base from V and 7 bases from J, with 11 bases between. This CDR3 has 15 amino acids. The CDR3 DNA reads TGTGCCAGCAGCTTAGTGCGACAGCTCAATTCACCCCTCCACTTT. Its protein product is CASSLVRQLNSPLHF.

In its sample, this clonotype was seen once. A read error is possible here, since a much larger clone lies one base away. This rearrangement joins TRBV6-4 to TRBJ2-1; the D call may be TRBD1 or TRBD2 (5 bases each). The CDR3 is 16 amino acids. CDR1 is MRHNA and CDR2 is SNTAGT in the germline V gene. This CDR3 reads CASSDPGTFLSNEKFF. In nucleotides, the CDR3 is TGTGCCAGCAGTGACCCCGGGACGTTCCTCTCCAATGAGAAGTTCTTC.

The chain combines TRBV19 with TRBJ1-3, with unresolved D. The V end was cut by 0 bases, the J end by 1 base, with 10 bases between. The germline V gene encodes CDR1 LNHDA and CDR2 SQIVND (reference sequence). The CDR3 is made up of 16 amino acids. The CDR3, as DNA: TGTGCCAGTAGTATAGATGGCAGTTCATCTGGAAACACCATATATTTT. Translating gives CASSIDGSSSGNTIYF. The full variable domain, with the rest looked up from reference TRBV19 and TRBJ1-3, is DGGITQSPKYLFRKEGQNVTLSCEQNLNHDAMYWYRQDPGQGLRLIYYSQIVNDFQKGDIAEGYSVSREKKESFPLTVTSAQKNPTAFYLCASSIDGSSSGNTIYFGEGSWLTVV.

The V call is TRBV25-1, the J call TRBJ1-2; 10 bases align to TRBD1. Per the germline V gene, CDR1 is MGHDK and CDR2 is SYGVNS. CDR3 length: 17 amino acids. V lost 0 bases, J lost 8 bases, and 12 bases stayed unmatched. DNA for the CDR3: TGTGCCAGCAGTGAATATGGGGCGGACAGGGGGGGCGACGGCTACACCTTC. Translated, it gives CASSEYGADRGGDGYTF.

This clonotype was observed many times. The chain combines TRBV11-3 with TRBJ1-3; D gene ambiguous. Germline V lookup: CDR1 SGHNT, CDR2 YENEEA. The CDR3 is 15 amino acids. Trimming left V 0 bases short and J 2 bases short, with 8 bases between. The CDR3 coding sequence is TGTGCCAGCAGCTTAGAGGTTACAGCTGGAAACACCATATATTTT. This sequence encodes CASSLEVTAGNTIYF.

As concerns this clonotype: The junction and the germline gene differ at one end; a read error may be behind it. The chain uses TRBV24-1 and TRBJ2-7, with D possibly being TRBD2 (5 bases). The CDR3 is 15 amino acids. Per the germline V gene, CDR1 is KGHDR and CDR2 is SFDVKD. The chain's CDR3 is CASSLRRSSWEEQYF. DNA of the CDR3: TGTGCCAGCAGTCTACGGCGGTCCTCTTGGGAGGAGCAGTACTTC.

This chain connects TRBV7-6 to TRBJ2-7; a weak D match, TRBD2 (6 bases). V lost 0 bases, J lost 5 bases, and 17 bases lay in between. Germline loops: CDR1 SGHVS, CDR2 FNYEAQ. The CDR3 loop spans 16 amino acids. The CDR3 coding sequence is TGTGCCAGCAGCTTAGCTTGGGGAGGAGGAGGTAACGAGCAGTACTTC. Translated: CASSLAWGGGGNEQYF.

This sequence joins TRBV14 and TRBJ2-1; 10 nucleotides align to TRBD1. CDR1 SGHDN and CDR2 FVKESK come from the germline V gene. V lost 4 bases and J lost 1; bases outside the gene matches: 1. This CDR3 is 15 amino acids long. CDR3 in DNA: TGTGCCAGCAGCCGGACAGGGGGGTCCTACAATGAGCAGTTCTTC. This gives the protein CASSRTGGSYNEQFF.

The chain is built from TRBV2 and TRBJ1-1; D perhaps matches TRBD1 (5 bases). In germline, CDR1 is SNHLY, CDR2 FYNNEI. V lost 8 bases and J 3 bases, leaving 13 bases between the germline ends. This CDR3 spans 13 amino acids. CDR3 amino acids: CASGPGTHTEAFF. The CDR3 DNA reads as TGTGCCAGCGGACCCGGGACTCACACTGAAGCTTTCTTT.

The genes are TRBV20-1 and TRBJ2-1; TRBD2 aligns across 16 bases. This CDR3 region has 14 residues. Germline V lookup: CDR1 DFQATT, CDR2 SNEGSKA (reference sequence). V lost 6 bases to trimming and J lost 10 bases; unmatched junction nucleotides: 6. The CDR3 nucleotides read TGCAGTGCCGTGGGACTAGCGGGAGGGGGGGAGCAGTTCTTC. Its protein product is CSAVGLAGGGEQFF.

CDR3 region: CASSLVALTGNTIYF. The CDR3 region has the DNA TGTGCCAGCAGCTTAGTGGCGCTTACTGGAAACACCATATATTTT. This chain uses TRBV7-9 with TRBJ1-3; the D is unclear. The germline V and J ends were trimmed by 1 base and 2 bases, with 9 bases remaining between them. Germline V CDR1 and CDR2: SEHNR, FQNEAQ (reference sequence). The CDR3 has 15 residues.

About this clonotype: An end of the junction does not agree with germline; a read error may underlie this. This chain uses TRBV11-1 with TRBJ2-3, with D possibly being TRBD1 (6 bases). Germline CDR1 and CDR2: SGHAT and FQDESV (reference sequence). This CDR3 spans 15 amino acids. The CDR3 loop is CASSSRQDHTDAQYF. CDR3 nucleotides: TGTGCCAGCAGCTCACGACAGGACCACACAGATGCGCAGTATTTT.

This chain connects TRBV24-1 to TRBJ2-3, with D tentatively TRBD1 (5 bases). Trimming took 3 bases from V and 2 from J, leaving 11 bases between them. This CDR3 is built from 15 residues. Germline V CDR1 and CDR2: KGHDR, SFDVKD. The CDR3 sequence is CATSDHSDTTDTQYF. The CDR3 nucleotides read TGTGCCACCAGTGATCATTCGGACACCACAGATACGCAGTATTTT.

This clonotype was picked up a small number of times. This rearrangement joins TRBV24-1 to TRBJ2-1, with 10 bases fitting TRBD1. The CDR3 is made up of 15 amino acids. CDR1 KGHDR and CDR2 SFDVKD come from the germline V gene. Trimming cost V 4 bases and J 8 bases; bases outside gene matches: 7. Here the CDR3 DNA reads TGTGCCACCAGTGAAAACAAAGACAGGGGGCATGAGCAGTTCTTC. It codes for CATSENKDRGHEQFF.

This clonotype was observed a few times. The rearrangement joins TRBV2 to TRBJ1-2; no clear D gene. Trimming took off 7 bases at V and 0 bases at J, with 9 bases between the two ends. CDR3 length equals 13 residues. Germline CDR1 and CDR2: SNHLY and FYNNEI. The CDR3 loop is CASTQEANYGYTF. The DNA for the CDR3 is TGTGCCAGCACCCAGGAAGCTAACTATGGCTACACCTTC.